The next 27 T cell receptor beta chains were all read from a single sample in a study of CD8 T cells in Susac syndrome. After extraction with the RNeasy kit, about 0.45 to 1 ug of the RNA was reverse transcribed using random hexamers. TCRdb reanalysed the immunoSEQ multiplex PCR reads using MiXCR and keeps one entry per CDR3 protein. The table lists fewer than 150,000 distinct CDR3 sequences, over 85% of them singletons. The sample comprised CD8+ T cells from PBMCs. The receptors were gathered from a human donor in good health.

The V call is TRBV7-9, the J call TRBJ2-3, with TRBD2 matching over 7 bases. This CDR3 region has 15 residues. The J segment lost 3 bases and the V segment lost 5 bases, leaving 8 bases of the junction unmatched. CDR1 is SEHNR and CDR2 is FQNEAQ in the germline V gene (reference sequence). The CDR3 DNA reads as TGTGCCAGCAGCCCGCTGACTAGCCGGACAGATACGCAGTATTTT. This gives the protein CASSPLTSRTDTQYF.

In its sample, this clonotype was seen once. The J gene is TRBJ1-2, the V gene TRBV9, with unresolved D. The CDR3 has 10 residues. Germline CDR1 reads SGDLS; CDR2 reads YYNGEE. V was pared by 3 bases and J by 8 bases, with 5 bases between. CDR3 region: CASSGQGYTF. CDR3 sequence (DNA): TGTGCCAGCAGCGGGCAAGGCTACACCTTC.

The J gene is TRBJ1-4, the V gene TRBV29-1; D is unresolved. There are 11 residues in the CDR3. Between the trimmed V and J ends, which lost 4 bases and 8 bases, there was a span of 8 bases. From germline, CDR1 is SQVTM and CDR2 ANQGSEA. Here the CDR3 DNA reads TGCAGCGTTGTTGTTGGGGAAAAACTGTTTTTT. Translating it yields CSVVVGEKLFF.

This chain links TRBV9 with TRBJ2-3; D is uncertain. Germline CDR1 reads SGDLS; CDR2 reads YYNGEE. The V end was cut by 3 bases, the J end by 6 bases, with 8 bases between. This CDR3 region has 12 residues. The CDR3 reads CASSALGDTQYF. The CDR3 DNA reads TGTGCCAGCAGCGCCCTCGGGGATACGCAGTATTTT.

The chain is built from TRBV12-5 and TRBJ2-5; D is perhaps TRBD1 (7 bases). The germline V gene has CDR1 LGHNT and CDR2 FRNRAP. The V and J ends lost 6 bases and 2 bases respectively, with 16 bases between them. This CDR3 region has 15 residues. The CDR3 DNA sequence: TGTGCTAGTGGAAGACTAGGGGACAGTCAAGAGACCCAGTACTTC. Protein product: CASGRLGDSQETQYF.

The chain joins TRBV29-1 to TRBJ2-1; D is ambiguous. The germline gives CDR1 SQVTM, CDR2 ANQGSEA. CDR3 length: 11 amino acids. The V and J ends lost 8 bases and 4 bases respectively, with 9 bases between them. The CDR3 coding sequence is TGCAGCACGGACGTTTACAATGAGCAGTTCTTC. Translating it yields CSTDVYNEQFF.

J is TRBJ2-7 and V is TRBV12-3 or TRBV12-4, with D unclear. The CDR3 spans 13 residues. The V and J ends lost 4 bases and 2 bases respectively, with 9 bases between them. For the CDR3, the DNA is TGTGCCAGCAGTTATCCCGCTACCTACGAGCAGTACTTC. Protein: CASSYPATYEQYF.

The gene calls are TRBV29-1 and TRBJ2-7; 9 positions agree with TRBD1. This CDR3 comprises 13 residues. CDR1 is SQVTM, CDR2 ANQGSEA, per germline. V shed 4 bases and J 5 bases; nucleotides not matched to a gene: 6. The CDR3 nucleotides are TGCAGCGTTGGACAGGGGGGAAGGGACGAGCAGTACTTC. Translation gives CSVGQGGRDEQYF.

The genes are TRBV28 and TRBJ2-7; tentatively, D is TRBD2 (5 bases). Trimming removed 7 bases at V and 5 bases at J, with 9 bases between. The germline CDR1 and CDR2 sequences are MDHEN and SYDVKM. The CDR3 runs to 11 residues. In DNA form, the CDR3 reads TGTGCCAGCACCACCGGGGACGAGCAGTACTTC. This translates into CASTTGDEQYF.

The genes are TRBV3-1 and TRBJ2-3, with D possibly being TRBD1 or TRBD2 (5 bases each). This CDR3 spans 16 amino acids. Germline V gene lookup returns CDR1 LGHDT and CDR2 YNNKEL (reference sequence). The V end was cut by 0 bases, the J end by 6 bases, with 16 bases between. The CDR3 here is CASSQDETGPGDTQYF. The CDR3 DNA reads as TGTGCCAGCAGCCAAGATGAAACGGGGCCTGGGGATACGCAGTATTTT.

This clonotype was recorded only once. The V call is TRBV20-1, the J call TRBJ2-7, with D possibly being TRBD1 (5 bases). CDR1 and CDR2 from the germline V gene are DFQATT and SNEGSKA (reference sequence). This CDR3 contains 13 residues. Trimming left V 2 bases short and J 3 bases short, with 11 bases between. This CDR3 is CSARNVGDYEQYF. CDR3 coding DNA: TGCAGTGCTAGAAATGTAGGGGACTACGAGCAGTACTTC.

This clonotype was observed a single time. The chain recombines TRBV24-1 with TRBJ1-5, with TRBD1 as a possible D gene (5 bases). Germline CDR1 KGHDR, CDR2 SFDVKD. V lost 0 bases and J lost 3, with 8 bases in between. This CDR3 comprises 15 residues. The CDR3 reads CATSDLQTDNQPQHF. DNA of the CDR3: TGTGCCACCAGTGATTTGCAGACAGACAATCAGCCCCAGCATTTT.

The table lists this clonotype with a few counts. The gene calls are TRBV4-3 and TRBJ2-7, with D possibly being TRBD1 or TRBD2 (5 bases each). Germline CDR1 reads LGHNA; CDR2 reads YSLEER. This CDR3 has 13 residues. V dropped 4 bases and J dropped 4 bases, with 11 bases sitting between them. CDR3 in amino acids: CASSPAGGYEQYF. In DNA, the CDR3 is TGCGCCAGCAGCCCGGCTGGGGGATACGAGCAGTACTTC.

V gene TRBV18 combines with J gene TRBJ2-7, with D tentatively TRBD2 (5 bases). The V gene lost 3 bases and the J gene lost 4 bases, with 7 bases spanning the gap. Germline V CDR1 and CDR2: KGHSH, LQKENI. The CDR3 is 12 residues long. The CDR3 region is CASSPGVYEQYF. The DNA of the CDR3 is TGTGCCAGCTCACCGGGAGTTTACGAGCAGTACTTC.

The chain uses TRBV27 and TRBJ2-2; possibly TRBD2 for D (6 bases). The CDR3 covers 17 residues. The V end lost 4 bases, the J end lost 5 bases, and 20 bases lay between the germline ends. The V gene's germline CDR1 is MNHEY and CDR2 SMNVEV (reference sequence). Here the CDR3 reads CASSSPGVAEGTGELFF. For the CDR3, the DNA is TGTGCCAGCAGTTCCCCGGGGGTAGCGGAGGGGACCGGGGAGCTGTTTTTT.

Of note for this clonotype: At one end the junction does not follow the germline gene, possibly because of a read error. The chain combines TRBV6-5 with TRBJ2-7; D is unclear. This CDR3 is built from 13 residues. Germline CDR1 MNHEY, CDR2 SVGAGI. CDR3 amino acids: CTSSQGMGYEQYF. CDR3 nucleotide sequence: TGTACCAGCAGCCAAGGGATGGGGTACGAGCAGTACTTC.

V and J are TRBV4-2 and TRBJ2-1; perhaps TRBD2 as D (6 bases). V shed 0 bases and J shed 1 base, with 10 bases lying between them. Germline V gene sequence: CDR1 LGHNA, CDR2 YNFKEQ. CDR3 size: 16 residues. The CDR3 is CASSQDPAGSYNEQFF. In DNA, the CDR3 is TGTGCCAGCAGCCAAGACCCAGCGGGTTCCTACAATGAGCAGTTCTTC.

The CDR3 region is CASSLSNRVNYGYTF. CDR3 DNA sequence: TGCGCCAGCAGCCTTTCAAACAGGGTTAACTATGGCTACACCTTC. The V gene is TRBV4-1, the J gene TRBJ1-2, with D tentatively TRBD1 (6 bases). The CDR3 sequence is 15 residues long. V gave up 4 bases and J gave up 1 base, with 13 bases separating them. Per the germline V gene, CDR1 is MGHRA and CDR2 is YSYEKL.

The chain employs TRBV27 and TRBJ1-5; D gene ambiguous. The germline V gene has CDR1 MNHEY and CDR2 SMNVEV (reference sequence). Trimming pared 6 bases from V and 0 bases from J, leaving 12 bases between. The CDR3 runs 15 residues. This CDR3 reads CASSPQDYSNQPQHF. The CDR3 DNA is TGTGCCAGCAGCCCGCAGGACTATAGCAATCAGCCCCAGCATTTT.

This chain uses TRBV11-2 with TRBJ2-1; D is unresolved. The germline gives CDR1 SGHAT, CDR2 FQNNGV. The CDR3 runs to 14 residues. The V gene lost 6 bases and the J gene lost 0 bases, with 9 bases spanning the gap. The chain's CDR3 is CASRAPVSYNEQFF. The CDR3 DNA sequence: TGTGCCAGCAGGGCGCCGGTCTCCTACAATGAGCAGTTCTTC.

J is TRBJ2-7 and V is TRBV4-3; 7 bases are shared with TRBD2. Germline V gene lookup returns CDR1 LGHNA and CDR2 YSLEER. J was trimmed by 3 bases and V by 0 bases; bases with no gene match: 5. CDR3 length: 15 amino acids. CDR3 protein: CASSQDPSGYYEQYF. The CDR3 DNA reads TGCGCCAGCAGCCAAGATCCTAGCGGCTACTACGAGCAGTACTTC.

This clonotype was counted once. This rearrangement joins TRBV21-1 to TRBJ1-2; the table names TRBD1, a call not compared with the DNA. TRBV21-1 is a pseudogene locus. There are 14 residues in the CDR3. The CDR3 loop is CASSIEDRSYGYTF. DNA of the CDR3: TGTGCCAGCAGCATTGAGGACAGATCCTATGGCTACACCTTC.

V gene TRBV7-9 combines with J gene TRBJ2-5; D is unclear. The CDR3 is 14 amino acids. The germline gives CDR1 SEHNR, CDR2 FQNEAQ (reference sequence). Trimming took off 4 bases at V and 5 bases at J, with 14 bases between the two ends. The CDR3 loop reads CASSSLMVAETQYF. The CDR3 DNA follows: TGTGCCAGCAGCTCCCTGATGGTAGCTGAGACCCAGTACTTC.

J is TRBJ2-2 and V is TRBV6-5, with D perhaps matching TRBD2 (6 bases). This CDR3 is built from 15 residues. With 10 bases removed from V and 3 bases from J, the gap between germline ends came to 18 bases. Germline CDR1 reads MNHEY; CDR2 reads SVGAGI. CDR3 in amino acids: CAIGLSGDDTGELFF. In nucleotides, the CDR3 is TGTGCCATCGGGTTATCGGGAGACGACACCGGGGAGCTGTTTTTT.

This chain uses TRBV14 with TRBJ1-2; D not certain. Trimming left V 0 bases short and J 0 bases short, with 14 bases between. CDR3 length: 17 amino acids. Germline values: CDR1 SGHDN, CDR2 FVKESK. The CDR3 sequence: CASSQDSGISTNYGYTF. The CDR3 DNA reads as TGTGCCAGCAGCCAAGATTCGGGTATCTCCACTAACTATGGCTACACCTTC. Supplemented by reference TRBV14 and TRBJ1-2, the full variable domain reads EAGVTQFPSHSVIEKGQTVTLRCDPISGHDNLYWYRRVMGKEIKFLLHFVKESKQDESGMPNNRFLAERTGGTYSTLKVQPAELEDSGVYFCASSQDSGISTNYGYTFGSGTRLTVV.

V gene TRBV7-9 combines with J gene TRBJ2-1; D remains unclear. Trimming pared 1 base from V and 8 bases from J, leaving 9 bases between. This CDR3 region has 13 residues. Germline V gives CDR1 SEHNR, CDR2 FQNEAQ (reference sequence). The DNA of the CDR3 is TGTGCCAGCAGCTTAGTGTCAGGATATGAGCAGTTCTTC. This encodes CASSLVSGYEQFF. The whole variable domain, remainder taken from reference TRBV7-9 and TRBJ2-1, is DTGVSQNPRHKITKRGQNVTFRCDPISEHNRLYWYRQTLGQGPEFLTYFQNEAQLEKSRLLSDRFSAERPKGSFSTLEIQRTEQGDSAMYLCASSLVSGYEQFFGPGTRLTVL.

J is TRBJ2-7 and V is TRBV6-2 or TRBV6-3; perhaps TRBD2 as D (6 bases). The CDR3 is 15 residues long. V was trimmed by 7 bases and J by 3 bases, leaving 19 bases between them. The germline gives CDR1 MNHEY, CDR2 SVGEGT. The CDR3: CASTWSGYGDYEQYF. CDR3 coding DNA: TGTGCCAGCACCTGGAGCGGGTATGGTGACTACGAGCAGTACTTC.